This T cell receptor (beta chain) was observed in a study of cytomegalovirus exposure and HLA in healthy donors. Study-wide findings and caveats: TCR sequences were mostly rare, though some public TCRs occurred in many donors. Researchers reported that a few CMV-associated chains were confirmed in vitro as CMV antigen-specific. Researchers counted around 150 TCR beta chains as cytomegalovirus-associated. Sequencing likely caused a cluster of highly shared sequence variants.

About this clone itself: Its antigen remains unidentified.

PCR involved 60 Vbeta and 13 Jbeta primers. The assay was immunoSEQ multiplex PCR, and TCRdb's table has in-frame clones only and misses some. The clone table shows more than 60,000 clones, with the ten largest holding 15% to 20%. The CDR3 is made up of 15 amino acids. Germline CDR1 reads SGHDN; CDR2 reads FVKESK. V was clipped by 1 base and J by 2 bases, with 11 bases between them. The receptor comes from a boy under 18 in good health and CMV-seronegative. The sequenced material came from PBMCs. The J gene is TRBJ1-2, the V gene TRBV14; a possible D gene is TRBD1 (5 bases). DNA of the CDR3: TGTGCCAGCAGCCAAGCCCTCGGGGGGAACTATGGCTACACCTTC. The encoded protein is CASSQALGGNYGYTF.